These T cell receptor beta chains were read from a single sample in a study of T cell changes during pregnancy in multiple sclerosis. TCRdb's copy holds only in-frame clones and misses some; the assay was immunoSEQ multiplex PCR. Seen here are around 80,000 clones, about 91% observed once, and the top ten hold roughly 1.4%. The specimen comprised peripheral blood, sampled before pregnancy. The receptors stem from a female donor with multiple sclerosis, enrolled in a pregnancy study. CDR3s include the opening cysteine and the closing phenylalanine or tryptophan. The listing skips clone size in some rows; elsewhere it reads once, few, many or a size class.

abundance | j_gene | v_gene | CDR3aa
once | TRBJ2-7 | TRBV10-1 | CASTPIFPGLQGEQYF
. | TRBJ1-4 | TRBV5-1 | CASSLNDGTAPDEKLFF
. | TRBJ2-7 | TRBV7-9 | CASSFLGQGPDEQYF
. | TRBJ1-4 | TRBV27 | CASSSPGRVGSTNEKLFF
. | TRBJ1-1 | TRBV2 | CASILDSREGTEAFF
. | TRBJ2-3 | TRBV7-6 | CASSRTSGVTDTQYF
. | TRBJ2-3 | TRBV6-1 | CASSEAKRGGLDTQYF
. | TRBJ1-1 | TRBV27 | CASSPRGTGGDRAFF
. | TRBJ1-4 | TRBV5-4 | CASSNVPGQGGTNEKLFF
. | TRBJ2-1 | TRBV6-4 | CASSDLERGVLFF
. | TRBJ2-7 | TRBV5-4 | CASSRGGAYEQYF
once | TRBJ2-1 | TRBV9 | CASSQSGGANNEQFF
. | TRBJ1-2 | TRBV11-2 | CASSLVQGNYGYTF
. | TRBJ2-5 | TRBV2 | CASNYGLEVAGGPRGETQYF
. | TRBJ2-1 | TRBV10-2 | CASYRDRGNEQFF
. | TRBJ1-1 | TRBV27 | CASSPYRAGNTEAFF
. | TRBJ1-2 | TRBV28 | CASSLEGGYGYTF
. | TRBJ1-2 | TRBV5-4 | CASSLMWGGGYTF
. | TRBJ2-2 | TRBV2 | CASSEARITGELFF
. | TRBJ1-1 | TRBV6-1 | CASKTQGAFAFF
. | TRBJ2-7 | TRBV5-5 | CASSWSTSRDPNEQYF
. | TRBJ1-2 | TRBV7-8 | CASSQGTSINGYTF
. | TRBJ1-2 | TRBV19 | CASRGTGSSRYGYTF
. | TRBJ2-2 | TRBV2 | CASSASGGLVGELFF
. | TRBJ2-5 | TRBV2 | CASTPPGQETQYF
. | TRBJ2-1 | TRBV30 | CAWSVLEDEQFF
. | TRBJ1-1 | TRBV7-2 | CASSLDQGLDTEAFF
. | TRBJ2-3 | TRBV7-6 | CASSLTGETDTQYF
once | TRBJ1-1 | TRBV11-2 | CASSLGTGGVSTEAFF
. | TRBJ2-7 | TRBV13 | CASSSRRGTYEQYF
. | TRBJ2-3 | TRBV12-5 | CASGLGLAGVADTQYF
. | TRBJ2-3 | TRBV7-3 | CASSPKGGLTDTQYF
. | TRBJ2-3 | TRBV10-3 | CAISSLGQDTQYF
. | TRBJ2-7 | TRBV4-1 | CASSQAQGEYEQYF
. | TRBJ2-6 | TRBV15 | CATSRGDSGANVLTF
. | TRBJ2-3 | TRBV5-1 | CASSSPAGISTDTQYF
. | TRBJ1-1 | TRBV6-5 | CATTETANTEAFF
once | TRBJ1-1 | TRBV5-1 | CASSPRQGAFTEAFF
. | TRBJ1-5 | TRBV5-1 | CASSKGTASNQPQHF
. | TRBJ2-7 | TRBV13 | CASSPGGRDEQYF
. | TRBJ2-3 | TRBV5-4 | CASSLARGLTDTQYF
. | TRBJ2-5 | TRBV7-3 | CASSQTSGGNQETQYF
. | TRBJ2-7 | TRBV11-2 | CASSLGRYYEQYF
. | TRBJ2-2 | TRBV19 | CASSLRGLGGGELFF
. | TRBJ1-1 | TRBV6-5 | CASSYPGNTEAFF
. | TRBJ1-5 | TRBV28 | CASTVDRRGGNQPQHF
. | TRBJ2-1 | TRBV13 | CASSAGGTGTYNEQFF
. | TRBJ1-5 | TRBV6-1 | CASSELKGVRNQPQHF
. | TRBJ1-5 | TRBV2 | CASSNTGAYSNQPQHF
. | TRBJ2-3 | TRBV2 | CASSVSDQGARGTQYF
. | TRBJ2-3 | TRBV5-6 | CASSLALPRTSGTDTQYF
. | TRBJ2-5 | TRBV5-1 | CASSSGGERGRETQYF
. | TRBJ1-1 | TRBV7-6 | CASSLSRGGADRASEAFF
. | TRBJ2-7 | TRBV6-5 | CASSYSAGTGTYEQYF
. | TRBJ1-1 | TRBV5-4 | CASSAGGSGGGRAGTEAFF
. | TRBJ1-1 | TRBV7-9 | CASSFDRDLEAFF
. | TRBJ1-1 | TRBV29-1 | CSVQQGEDTEAFF